This T cell receptor beta chain was sequenced during a study of cytomegalovirus exposure and HLA in healthy donors (dated by TCRdb to 2015 to 2018). Broadly, across the study: An earlier analysis of 587 of the donors reported over 250 Gb of sequence data and 90 million to 120 million unique TCR beta sequences obtained from some 200 million T cells. In a later analysis, previously published TCR beta repertoires from some 640 donors were re-analyzed and high-resolution HLA genotyping was added so that TCR occurrence patterns could be studied. Using immunosequencing, the study profiled T cell repertoires from 500 to 800 subjects and related those repertoires to cytomegalovirus serostatus. The later analysis used no new phenotypic data to find candidate immune exposures, relying instead on TCR beta sequences and their occurrence across donors. All discovery cohort repertoires had been generated using a single sequencing platform. A later genetic analysis took genome-wide SNP genotypes for 398 of the 666 donors and used that subset as a discovery cohort. To decide whether each TCR beta V gene segment behaved as functional or pseudogenic, an earlier analysis of some 600 of the donors relied on high-throughput TCR beta sequencing. HLA typing covered class I and class II loci at four-digit resolution. The study combined high-throughput TCR immunosequencing, statistical association of individual TCRs with disease status, and machine learning to predict cytomegalovirus infection status. The number of donors typed differed by locus, with roughly 629-640 for A, B, C, DRB1 and DQB1, roughly 520 for DQA1, over 600 for DPA1, and some 450 for DPB1. Of the roughly 400 genotyped donors, 65% to 90% were placed in the genetic ancestry cluster associated with self-reported Caucasian donors. Because of strong linkage in the cohort, five DR-DQ haplotypes were treated as single units for association and clustering. Along with the 666-subject first cohort, a separate validation cohort of over a hundred different subjects was used. Roughly 300 gigabases of sequencing data and around 90 million unique TCR sequences made up an early release that covered under 750 HLA-typed donors. The study aimed to test whether cataloging public T cell receptors could reveal signatures of past pathogen exposure. Among some 410 genotyped donors of the cohort, an average of about 240,000 unique TCR beta nucleotide sequences were sequenced per donor, around 20% of them non-productive. Donor age, sex, ethnicity and CMV serostatus were collected together with the repertoire data. General study outcomes and caveats: According to a later analysis, TCR association rates differed among HLA loci, with DRB1 alleles showing the most associated TCRs and HLA-C alleles showing the fewest. The study gave a list of more than 150 TCR beta chains associated with cytomegalovirus. Several of the top co-occurrence clusters appeared to be linked to parvovirus B19, influenza, CMV and Epstein-Barr virus, according to a later analysis. Specific HLA alleles were associated with 15,000 to 20,000 TCR beta sequences at a false discovery rate of 0.05 in a later analysis. A further reported finding was that TCR beta sequences accurately predicted the HLA-A and HLA-B alleles for most subjects in the first cohort. Roughly uniform sequencing depth across donors was assumed in presence/absence analyses, although this assumption may not hold. Assigning TCR associations to individual alleles was difficult when HLA alleles, especially DR and DQ, strongly co-occurred. In a later genetic analysis, a missense DCLRE1C variant was associated with V-gene and J-gene trimming of TCR beta chains, and the association was replicated in an independent cohort. Compared with the 666-donor mean, donors in an Asian-associated ancestry cluster had fewer N-insertions in productive TCRs, according to a later genetic analysis. In vitro tests confirmed that a few of the cytomegalovirus-associated TCR beta chains recognize cytomegalovirus antigens. A later analysis found that most CMV-associated TCR beta chains appeared HLA-restricted, with HLA associations seemingly driven largely by CMV exposure. The only immune exposure information available for the cohort was CMV serostatus. Cytomegalovirus status was reported to be diagnosed by the classifier with high specificity and sensitivity in both the original and validation cohorts. Correlated functional status among segregating V segments might reflect linkage disequilibrium, but an unknown experimental factor could not be ruled out. The authors suggested that the approach could potentially be generalized to other disease states and immunological phenotypes. Most TCR sequences were seen in very few donors, while some public TCRs were found in many individuals. Broadly in line with IMGT annotations, most TCR beta V segments showed up in productive rearrangements about 90% or about 30% of the time in an earlier analysis of approximately 600 of the donors. Because counts were too low, about 15 rarely observed V segments, including chromosome 9 orphons, were left out of the earlier analysis of some 640 of the donors. In a later analysis, HLA-associated TCR beta chains were found to be more clonally expanded and to have lower generation probabilities than equally common non-associated chains. The cohort was sequenced for TCR beta chains only, and without alpha or paired-chain data the features that could be detected were limited. Because some donors lacked HLA typing at each locus, the association tests relied only on the typed subset. A cluster of highly shared sequence variants was judged likely to represent a technical artifact of the sequencing pipeline. Because the 87-base-pair reads could not distinguish some IMGT-functional V segments, including TRBV6-2 and TRBV6-3, those segments were excluded.

The cohort was made up of approximately 670 healthy bone marrow donors. All cohort members were sampled while nominally healthy, although unrecorded immune exposures were likely present. The donor was CMV seropositive and was included in the group of approximately 300 seropositive cohort members. A peripheral blood sample was collected from each donor, and TCR beta sequencing was performed on peripheral blood mononuclear cells. Genomic DNA was extracted from the blood cell samples with the Qiagen DNeasy Blood Extraction Kit. Library creation used the immunoSEQ multiplex PCR assay. For the multiplex PCR, a mixture combining 60 forward primers for TCR Vbeta segments and 13 reverse primers for TCR Jbeta segments was used. The CDR3 region of rearranged TCR beta genes was amplified from genomic DNA with a multiplex PCR assay. The Illumina HiSeq System was used to sequence the amplified TCR beta libraries as 87-base-pair reads. As for how the authors treated the data: A later analysis counted about 80 million unique TCR beta chains across the 666 repertoires, and around 9.9 million of these chains were shared by at least two donors. To remove PCR and sequencing errors, raw reads were error-corrected and collapsed into unique sequences using a nearest-neighbor algorithm that merged closely related sequences. To assign V, D and J gene segments, CDR3 sequences were aligned to IMGT reference sequences. For a sequence to be retained, a match of at least six nucleotides to both a V gene segment and a J gene segment was required. A rearrangement counted as productive if the CDR3 had no stop codons and remained in frame with V and J, and every other rearrangement counted as non-productive. CDR3 was defined according to IMGT convention as the region running from the second conserved V-encoded cysteine to the conserved J-encoded phenylalanine. The earlier analysis of about 590 of the donors excluded sequences that lacked an unambiguous match to a single V gene segment. In an earlier analysis of around 590 of the donors, a V segment was called functional when productive rearrangements were above 56.7%, and segregating when the standard deviation between donors exceeded 5%. A statistical classification framework was developed to diagnose cytomegalovirus status using the catalog of TCR beta chain sequences. A later analysis assigned V and J genes by comparing TCR nucleotide sequences with IMGT/GENE-DB human TR gene sequences. The TCRdist pipeline was used in a later analysis to assign CDR3 sequences and most-parsimonious VDJ recombination scenarios. In a later analysis, every TCR beta chain was defined by the combination of its CDR3 amino acid sequence and its V-gene family, and reads without a unique V-gene family were dropped. As a way to deal with suspected cross-contamination and a sequencing artifact, a later analysis dropped hundreds of nucleotide sequences that were highly shared and had low generation probability. In a later analysis, a clonal expansion index for each public chain was calculated from normalized within-repertoire ranks of inferred template counts. A later analysis computed generation probabilities with a VDJ recombination model fitted to out-of-frame rearrangements, and checked the results against IGoR. In a later analysis, TCR-TCR, TCR-HLA and TCR-CMV co-occurrence was scored with hypergeometric tests, and a repertoire-size bias correction was applied to TCR pairs. False discovery rates were estimated in a later analysis by permuting HLA or CMV assignments 20 times. A later analysis grouped co-occurring TCRs with DBSCAN, adding TCRdist sequence similarity when clustering within HLA-allele-positive subsets. Co-occurrence clustering excluded repertoires with fewer than 30,000 or more than 120,000 public chains, plus five with anomalous nucleotide sharing. This immuneACCESS table, as held by TCRdb, lists in-frame sequences with V and J called but not all clones. Of the missing ones, under half trace to an unresolved V gene in checked studies; the others have no known cause. Clone size and V and J calls were adopted from that table, with D and trimming inferred from the DNA. In all, the sample holds fewer than 150,000 clones, and approximately 80% of those were seen once. 5% to 7.5% of the sample goes to the ten largest clones.

Sequences SNHLY (CDR1) and FYNNEI (CDR2) are obtained from the germline V gene. V is cut by 6 bases and J by 9 bases, and the space between the germline ends is 12 bases. Reading from cysteine to phenylalanine, the CDR3 counts 12 amino acids. This entry keeps only the CDR3 DNA: 36 bases, framed from base 1. As concerns this clone: There is no known antigen for this receptor. The input lacks base qualities; no much larger clone sits a single base away.

The chain employs TRBV2 and TRBJ1-5; TRBD1 is a weak D gene call, 6 bases matching. Sequences were obtained from PBMCs. The clonotype originates from a woman aged 40 to 50 in good health and CMV-seropositive. The CDR3 sequence is CASSYQGRPQHF. The sequenced DNA: TGTGCCAGCAGCTATCAGGGGCGGCCCCAGCATTTT. Full variable domain (CDR3 extended with the reference TRBV2 and TRBJ1-5 proteins): EPEVTQTPSHQVTQMGQEVILRCVPISNHLYFYWYRQILGQKVEFLVSFYNNEISEKSEIFDDQFSVERPDGSNFTLKIRSTKLEDSAMYFCASSYQGRPQHFGDGTRLSIL.